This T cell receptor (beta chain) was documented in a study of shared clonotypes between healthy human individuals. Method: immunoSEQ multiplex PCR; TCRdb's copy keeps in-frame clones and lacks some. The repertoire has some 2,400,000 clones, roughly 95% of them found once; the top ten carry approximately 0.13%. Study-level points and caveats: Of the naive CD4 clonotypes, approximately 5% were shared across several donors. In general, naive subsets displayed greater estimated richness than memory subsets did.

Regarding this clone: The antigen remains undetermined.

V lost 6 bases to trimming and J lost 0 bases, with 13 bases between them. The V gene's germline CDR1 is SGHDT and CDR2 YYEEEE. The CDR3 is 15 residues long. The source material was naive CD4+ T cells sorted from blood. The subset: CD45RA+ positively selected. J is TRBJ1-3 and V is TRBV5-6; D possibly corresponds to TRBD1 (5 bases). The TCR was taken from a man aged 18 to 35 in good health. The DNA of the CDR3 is TGTGCCAGCACTAGGGCTGACAGCTCTGGAAACACCATATATTTT. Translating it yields CASTRADSSGNTIYF. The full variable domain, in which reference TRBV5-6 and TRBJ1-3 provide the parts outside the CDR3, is DAGVTQSPTHLIKTRGQQVTLRCSPKSGHDTVSWYQQALGQGPQFIFQYYEEEERQRGNFPDRFSGHQFPNYSSELNVNALLLGDSALYLCASTRADSSGNTIYFGEGSWLTVV.